The clone carrying this T cell receptor beta chain was seen only a few times. Its antigen is not identified. These data are taken from a study of identical twins. Overall study findings and caveats: Out-of-frame beta sequences exhibited a weaker degree of excess twin sharing. Those out-of-frame alpha sequences shared by twins showed an excess of low generation probability. In zero-insertion analyses, partial confounding could arise from invariant MAIT and iNKT cells. Insertion counts were lower in abundant cord blood beta clonotypes, a trend that memory repertoires did not show.

Each CDR3 protein gets one entry after TCRdb re-called the 5' RACE reads with MiXCR. Among 200,000 to 250,000 distinct CDR3 sequences listed, around 15% were seen once. Germline-derived CDR1 and CDR2 are MNHEY and SVGEGT. This CDR3 has 13 residues. Trimming left V 5 bases short and J 8 bases short, with 15 bases between. J is TRBJ1-1 and V is TRBV6-2 or TRBV6-3; a weak D match, TRBD1 (5 bases). Sequenced sample: memory (CD45RO+) T cells sorted from blood. The TCR was taken from a woman younger than 30 in good health. CDR3 nucleotide sequence: TGTGCCAGCAGTGGATGGGGACGCTCAGAAGCTTTCTTT. Residues: CASSGWGRSEAFF.